This T cell receptor beta chain stems from a study of CD8 T cells in Susac syndrome. Germline CDR1 and CDR2: ENHRY and SYGVKD. The CDR3 length is 13 residues. V trimming: 3 bases; J trimming: 7 bases; junction bases outside the gene matches: 3. Reverse transcription of roughly 0.45 to 1 ug RNA was carried out with random hexamers. MiXCR, run by TCRdb on the immunoSEQ multiplex PCR reads, gives a single entry per CDR3 protein. The data contain about 120,000 distinct CDR3 sequences, approximately 94% of them seen just once; the ten biggest clones take up 0.095% to 0.1%. The chain carries TRBV10-3 and TRBJ2-1, with 7 bases identical to TRBD1. This receptor was identified in a human donor in good health. The sequencing input was CD4+ T cells from PBMCs. The CDR3: CAISDLQGNEQFF. The CDR3 nucleotides are TGTGCCATCAGTGATTTACAGGGGAATGAGCAGTTCTTC.